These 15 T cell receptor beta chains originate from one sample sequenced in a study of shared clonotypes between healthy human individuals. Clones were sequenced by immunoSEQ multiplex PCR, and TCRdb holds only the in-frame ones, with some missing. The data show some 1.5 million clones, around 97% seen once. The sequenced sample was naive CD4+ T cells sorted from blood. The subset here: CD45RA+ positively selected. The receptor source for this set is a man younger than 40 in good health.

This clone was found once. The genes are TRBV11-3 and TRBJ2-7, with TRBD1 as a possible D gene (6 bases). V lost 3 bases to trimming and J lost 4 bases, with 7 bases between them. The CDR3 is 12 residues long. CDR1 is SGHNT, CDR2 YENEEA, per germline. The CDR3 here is CASSLTGYEQYF. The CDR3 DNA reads TGTGCCAGCAGCTTGACAGGTTACGAGCAGTACTTC.

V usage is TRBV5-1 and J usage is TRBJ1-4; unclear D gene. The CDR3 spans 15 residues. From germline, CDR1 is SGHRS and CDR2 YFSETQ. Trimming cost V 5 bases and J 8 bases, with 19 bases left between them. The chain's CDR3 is CASSRETPGGEKLFF. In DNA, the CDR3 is TGCGCCAGCAGTAGGGAGACACCCGGTGGAGAAAAACTGTTTTTT. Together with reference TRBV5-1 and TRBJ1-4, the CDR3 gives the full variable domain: KAGVTQTPRYLIKTRGQQVTLSCSPISGHRSVSWYQQTPGQGLQFLFEYFSETQRNKGNFPGRFSGRQFSNSRSEMNVSTLELGDSALYLCASSRETPGGEKLFFGSGTQLSVL.

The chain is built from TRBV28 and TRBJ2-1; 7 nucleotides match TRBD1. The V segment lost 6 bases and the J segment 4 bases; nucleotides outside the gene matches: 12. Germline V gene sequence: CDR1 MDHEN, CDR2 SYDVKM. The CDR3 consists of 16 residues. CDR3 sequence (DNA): TGTGCCAGCAGCCTACCCGGGACAGCAAATTACAATGAGCAGTTCTTC. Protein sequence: CASSLPGTANYNEQFF. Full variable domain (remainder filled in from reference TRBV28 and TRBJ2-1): DVKVTQSSRYLVKRTGEKVFLECVQDMDHENMFWYRQDPGLGLRLIYFSYDVKMKEKGDIPEGYSVSREKKERFSLILESASTNQTSMYLCASSLPGTANYNEQFFGPGTRLTVL.

The CDR3 here is CASSPRGRQTYEQYF. The CDR3 coding sequence is TGTGCCAGCTCACCTCGGGGGCGGCAAACCTACGAGCAGTACTTC. This chain connects TRBV18 to TRBJ2-7, with D tentatively TRBD1 or TRBD2 (6 bases each). Trimming stripped 3 bases from V and 2 bases from J, with 14 bases between. The CDR3 is 15 amino acids. The germline V gene encodes CDR1 KGHSH and CDR2 LQKENI.

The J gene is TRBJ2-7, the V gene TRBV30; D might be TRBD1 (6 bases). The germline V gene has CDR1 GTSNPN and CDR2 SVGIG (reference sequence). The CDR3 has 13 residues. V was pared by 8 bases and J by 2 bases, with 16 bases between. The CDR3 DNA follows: TGTGCCCGAGAAGGAGACAGGACCTACGAGCAGTACTTC. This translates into CAREGDRTYEQYF.

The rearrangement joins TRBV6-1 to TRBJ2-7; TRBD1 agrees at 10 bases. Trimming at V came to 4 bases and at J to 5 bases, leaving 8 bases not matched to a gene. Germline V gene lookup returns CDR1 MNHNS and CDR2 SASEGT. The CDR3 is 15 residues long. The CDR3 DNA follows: TGTGCCAGCAGTGCCCCGGACAGGGGGGTCAACGAGCAGTACTTC. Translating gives CASSAPDRGVNEQYF.

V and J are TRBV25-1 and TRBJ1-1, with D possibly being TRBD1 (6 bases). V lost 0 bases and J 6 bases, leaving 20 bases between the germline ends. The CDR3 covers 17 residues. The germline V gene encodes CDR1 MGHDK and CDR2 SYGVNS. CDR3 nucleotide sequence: TGTGCCAGCAGTGAATATACAGGGAAGCTGGCCAAGCCTGAAGCTTTCTTT. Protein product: CASSEYTGKLAKPEAFF. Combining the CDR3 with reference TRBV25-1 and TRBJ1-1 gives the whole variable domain EADIYQTPRYLVIGTGKKITLECSQTMGHDKMYWYQQDPGMELHLIHYSYGVNSTEKGDLSSESTVSRIRTEHFPLTLESARPSHTSQYLCASSEYTGKLAKPEAFFGQGTRLTVV.

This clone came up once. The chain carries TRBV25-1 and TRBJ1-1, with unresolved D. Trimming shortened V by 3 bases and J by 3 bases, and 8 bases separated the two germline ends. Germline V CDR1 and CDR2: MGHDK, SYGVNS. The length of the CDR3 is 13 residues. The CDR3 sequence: CASSETPYTEAFF. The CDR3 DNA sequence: TGTGCCAGCAGTGAGACACCATACACTGAAGCTTTCTTT.

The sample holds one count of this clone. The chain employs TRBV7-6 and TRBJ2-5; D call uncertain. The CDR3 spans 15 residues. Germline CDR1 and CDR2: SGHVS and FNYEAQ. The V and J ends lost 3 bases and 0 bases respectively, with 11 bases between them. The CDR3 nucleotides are TGTGCCAGCAGCTTTAGTCCGATGTACCAAGAGACCCAGTACTTC. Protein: CASSFSPMYQETQYF.

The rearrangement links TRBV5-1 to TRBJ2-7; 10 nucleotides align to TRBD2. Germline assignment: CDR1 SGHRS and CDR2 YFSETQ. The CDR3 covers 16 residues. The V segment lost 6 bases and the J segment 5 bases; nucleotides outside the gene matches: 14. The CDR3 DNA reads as TGCGCCAGCACCACCGAACCGGGACTAGCGTCCCACGAGCAGTACTTC. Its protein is CASTTEPGLASHEQYF.

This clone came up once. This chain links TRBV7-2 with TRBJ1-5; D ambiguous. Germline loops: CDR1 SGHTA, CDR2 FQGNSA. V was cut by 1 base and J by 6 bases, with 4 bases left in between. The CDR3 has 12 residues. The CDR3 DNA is TGTGCCAGCAGCTTAGAGATTCAGCCCCAGCATTTT. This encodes CASSLEIQPQHF. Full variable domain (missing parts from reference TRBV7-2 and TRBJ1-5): GAGVSQSPSNKVTEKGKDVELRCDPISGHTALYWYRQSLGQGLEFLIYFQGNSAPDKSGLPSDRFSAERTGGSVSTLTIQRTQQEDSAVYLCASSLEIQPQHFGDGTRLSIL.

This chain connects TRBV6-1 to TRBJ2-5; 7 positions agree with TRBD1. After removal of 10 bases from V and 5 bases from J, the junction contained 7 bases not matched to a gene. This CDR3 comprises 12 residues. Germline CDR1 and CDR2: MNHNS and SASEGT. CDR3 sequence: CATDRVGETQYF. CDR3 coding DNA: TGTGCCACCGACAGGGTCGGGGAGACCCAGTACTTC.

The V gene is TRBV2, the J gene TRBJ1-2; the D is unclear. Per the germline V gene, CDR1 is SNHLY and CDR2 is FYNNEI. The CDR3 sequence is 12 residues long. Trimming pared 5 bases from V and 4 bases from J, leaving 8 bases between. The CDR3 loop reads CASSLHSYGYTF. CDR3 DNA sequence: TGTGCCAGCAGTCTGCACTCCTATGGCTACACCTTC.

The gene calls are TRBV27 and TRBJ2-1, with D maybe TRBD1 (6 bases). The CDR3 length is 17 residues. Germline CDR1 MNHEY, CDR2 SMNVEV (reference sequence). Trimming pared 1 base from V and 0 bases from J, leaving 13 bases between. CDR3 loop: CASSLLRQAPSYNEQFF. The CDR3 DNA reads TGTGCCAGCAGTTTATTACGACAGGCCCCCTCCTACAATGAGCAGTTCTTC.

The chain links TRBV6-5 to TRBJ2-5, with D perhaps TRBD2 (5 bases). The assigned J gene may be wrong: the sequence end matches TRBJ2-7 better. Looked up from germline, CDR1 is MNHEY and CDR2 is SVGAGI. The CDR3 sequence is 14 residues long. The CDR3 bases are TGTGCCAGCAGCCCGACCCATGGAGGCTACGAGCAGTACTTC. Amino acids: CASSPTHGGYEQYF.